This T cell receptor (beta chain) was sequenced in a study of shared clonotypes between healthy human individuals. There are 11 residues in the CDR3. Trimming removed 7 bases from V and 5 bases from J, with 11 bases in between. The V gene's germline CDR1 is SQVTM and CDR2 ANQGSEA. A remark on this clone: Its antigen is currently unknown.

The CD4+ fraction was divided into a CD45RA+ naive subset and a CD45RA-negative memory subset. This table comes from immunoSEQ multiplex PCR, and its TCRdb copy is limited to in-frame clones, with some not included. The repertoire holds around 2.5 million clones, with 93% as singletons. Study results and caveats: Non-shared clonotypes were found to have lower generation probabilities than the clonotypes that were shared by all four of the sorted-subset donors.

The genes are TRBV29-1 and TRBJ2-5; D is uncertain. Sequencing was done on a sample of naive CD4+ T cells from PBMCs. Subset defined: CD45RA+ positively selected. The origin of this receptor is a man in his late teens or twenties in good health. Some clones in this sample may be carry-over from other donors' samples. CDR3 in amino acids: CSAGFGETQYF. CDR3 nucleotides: TGCAGCGCTGGTTTCGGGGAGACCCAGTACTTC.